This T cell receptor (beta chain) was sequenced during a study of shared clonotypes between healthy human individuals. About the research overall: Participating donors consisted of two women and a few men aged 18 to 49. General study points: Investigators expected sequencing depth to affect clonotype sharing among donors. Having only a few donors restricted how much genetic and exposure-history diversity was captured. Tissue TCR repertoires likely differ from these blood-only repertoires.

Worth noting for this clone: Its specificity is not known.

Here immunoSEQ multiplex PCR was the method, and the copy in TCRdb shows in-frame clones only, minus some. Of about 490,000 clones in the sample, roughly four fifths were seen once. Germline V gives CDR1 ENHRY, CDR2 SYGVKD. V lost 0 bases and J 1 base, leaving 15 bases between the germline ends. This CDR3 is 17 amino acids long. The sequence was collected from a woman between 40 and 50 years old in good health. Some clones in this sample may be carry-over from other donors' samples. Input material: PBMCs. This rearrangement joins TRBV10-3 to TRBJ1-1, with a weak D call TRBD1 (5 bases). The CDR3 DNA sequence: TGTGCCATCAGTGAGTCCAAGTTGGGGCAGGGGAACACTGAAGCTTTCTTT. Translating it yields CAISESKLGQGNTEAFF.